This is a list of T cell receptor beta chains from one sample in a study of beta chain features in type 1 diabetes. The repertoire was sequenced with immunoSEQ multiplex PCR; TCRdb's copy has only in-frame clones and lacks some. The sample gives roughly 700,000 clones, 13% of which show up once; less than 0.025% is in the top ten. What was sequenced was naive CD4+ T cells from blood. The receptors stem from a young man with type 1 diabetes. Both conserved end residues are part of each CDR3. The D gene is left open where the match is weak. Clone sizes are given selectively: once, few, many, or a class where the clone is expanded.

CDR3 length	D gene	clone size	V gene	J gene	CDR3 DNA	CDR3 protein
15	TRBD1	NA	TRBV6-5	TRBJ1-1	TGTGCCAGCAGTTACGGGACAGATCAGAACACTGAAGCTTTCTTT	CASSYGTDQNTEAFF
13	TRBD1	few	TRBV19	TRBJ2-3	TGTGCCAGTAGGGGGACAGGGGCGGATACGCAGTATTTT	CASRGTGADTQYF
16	NA	few	TRBV13	TRBJ2-3	TGTGCCAGCAGCTTAAGAGCCGCCTCCGGCACAGATACGCAGTATTTT	CASSLRAASGTDTQYF
13	NA	NA	TRBV4-1	TRBJ2-1	TGCGCCAGCAAAGGGGGGGCGCGCAATGAGCAGTTCTTC	CASKGGARNEQFF
15	NA	few	TRBV29-1	TRBJ2-1	TGCAGCGTAGCCGGCGGGACTGACTCCTACAATGAGCAGTTCTTC	CSVAGGTDSYNEQFF
15	NA	few	TRBV5-1	TRBJ1-1	TGCGCCAGCACCCTCCGGACGGGGGCGGGGACTGAAGCTTTCTTT	CASTLRTGAGTEAFF
15	TRBD2	NA	TRBV15	TRBJ2-3	TGTGCCACCAGCCTTAGCGGGGGGGCGGCAGATACGCAGTATTTT	CATSLSGGAADTQYF
15	NA	few	TRBV27	TRBJ1-2	TGTGCCAGCAGTGCCCAAGGGAGAGCTAACTATGGCTACACCTTC	CASSAQGRANYGYTF
15	NA	NA	TRBV6-4	TRBJ1-1	TGTGCCAGCAGTGACTTGGTCAGGTTGAACACTGAAGCTTTCTTT	CASSDLVRLNTEAFF
14	TRBD1	NA	TRBV30	TRBJ2-5	TGTGCCTGGAGTCCCGGGACAGGGGGAGAGACCCAGTACTTC	CAWSPGTGGETQYF
12	NA	NA	TRBV15	TRBJ2-2	TGTGCCACCAGCCGCTATGAGGGGGAGCTGTTTTTT	CATSRYEGELFF
14	NA	NA	TRBV10-1	TRBJ2-2	TGCGCCAGCAGTACACACCTGAACACCGGGGAGCTGTTTTTT	CASSTHLNTGELFF
17	TRBD2	NA	TRBV19	TRBJ2-1	TGTGCCAGTAGTTTTTCCGGGACTAGCGGGGGATACAATGAGCAGTTCTTC	CASSFSGTSGGYNEQFF
15	TRBD1	few	TRBV18	TRBJ2-1	TGTGCCAGCTCACCGGGACAGGACACCTACAATGAGCAGTTCTTC	CASSPGQDTYNEQFF
12	NA	few	TRBV6-5	TRBJ1-1	TGTGCCAGCAGTAAACGGAACACTGAAGCTTTCTTT	CASSKRNTEAFF
12	NA	few	TRBV30	TRBJ1-6	TGTGCCTGGAGCGGACTGAATTCACCCCTCCACTTT	CAWSGLNSPLHF
14	NA	NA	TRBV13	TRBJ1-1	TGTGCCAGCAGCAAAGTAAGCTTGAACACTGAAGCTTTCTTT	CASSKVSLNTEAFF
16	TRBD2	few	TRBV7-9	TRBJ2-2	TGTGCCAGCAGCTCCCTAGCGGGGGGGAACACCGGGGAGCTGTTTTTT	CASSSLAGGNTGELFF
13	NA	NA	TRBV11-1	TRBJ2-3	TGTGCCAGCACTTTCGTTAACAGCTTTACGCAGTATTTT	CASTFVNSFTQYF
16	TRBD1	few	TRBV6-5	TRBJ1-4	TGTGCCAGCAGTTCCGGGACAGGGCCAACTAATGAAAAACTGTTTTTT	CASSSGTGPTNEKLFF
11	NA	few	TRBV20-1	TRBJ2-7	TGCAGTGCTCCGTGGGCATTCGAGCAGTACTTC	CSAPWAFEQYF
18	TRBD1	few	TRBV5-1	TRBJ2-5	TGCGCCAGCAGCTTGCCAGGATTTGGCTCACAGGGGTCAGAGACCCAGTACTTC	CASSLPGFGSQGSETQYF
15	TRBD1	NA	TRBV28	TRBJ1-5	TGTGCCAGCAGGTTGGACAGGGGAATTTATCAGCCCCAGCATTTT	CASRLDRGIYQPQHF
13	TRBD2	NA	TRBV6-5	TRBJ2-7	TGTGCCAGCAGTTACGATCGGGGGGACGAGCAGTACTTC	CASSYDRGDEQYF
14	NA	NA	TRBV28	TRBJ1-6	TGTGCCAGCGGCGGGGACTCCTATAATTCACCCCTCCACTTT	CASGGDSYNSPLHF
14	NA	NA	TRBV6-5	TRBJ2-7	TGTGCCAGCAGTTACTCGAACAGGGACTACGAGCAGTACTTC	CASSYSNRDYEQYF
12	NA	few	TRBV28	TRBJ1-4	TGTGCCAGCACCGGGGGGCATGAAAAACTGTTTTTT	CASTGGHEKLFF
11	NA	NA	TRBV2	TRBJ1-4	TGTGCCAGCAGTGACGCCCAAAAACTGTTTTTT	CASSDAQKLFF
15	NA	few	TRBV25-1	TRBJ2-1	TGTGCCAGCGCCCGGTCGCGGGGAACCTACAATGAGCAGTTCTTC	CASARSRGTYNEQFF
15	TRBD1	NA	TRBV9	TRBJ2-3	TGTGCCAGCAGCGCTAGACAGGGGGAGGCAGATACGCAGTATTTT	CASSARQGEADTQYF
15	TRBD2	few	TRBV28	TRBJ2-1	TGTGCCAGCAGGCTCCGGGACTACTCCTACAATGAGCAGTTCTTC	CASRLRDYSYNEQFF
15	NA	NA	TRBV7-3	TRBJ2-1	TGTGCCAGCAGCTTAGGAGCATCTCCGGGTAATGAGCAGTTCTTC	CASSLGASPGNEQFF
12	NA	few	TRBV2	TRBJ1-6	TGTGCCAGCCTTCGAGAGGGTACACCCCTCCACTTT	CASLREGTPLHF
12	NA	NA	TRBV30	TRBJ1-1	TGTGCCTGGACCAACGGGGACACTGAAGCTTTCTTT	CAWTNGDTEAFF
12	NA	few	TRBV6-1	TRBJ2-7	TGTGCCTTGGGGGACACTAACTACGAGCAGTACTTC	CALGDTNYEQYF
16	TRBD2	NA	TRBV10-3	TRBJ2-3	TGTGCCATCAGTGAGTCGCCCAGCGGGGGCACAGATACGCAGTATTTT	CAISESPSGGTDTQYF
18	NA	few	TRBV30	TRBJ1-6	TGTGCCTGGAGTGCCGGACGGACCCAGAGCTCCTATAATTCACCCCTCCACTTT	CAWSAGRTQSSYNSPLHF
16	NA	few	TRBV10-3	TRBJ2-3	TGTGCCATCAGTGACCTGCCTCAGGGAGAGACAGATACGCAGTATTTT	CAISDLPQGETDTQYF
14	NA	NA	TRBV18	TRBJ2-7	TGTGCCAGCTCCTATTCTGGGCCCACCTACGAGCAGTACTTC	CASSYSGPTYEQYF
17	TRBD1	NA	TRBV10-3	TRBJ2-7	TGTGCCATCAGTGAGGCCTCAGGGACAGCGAGCTCCTACGAGCAGTACTTC	CAISEASGTASSYEQYF
14	NA	NA	TRBV7-9	TRBJ2-3	TGTGCCAGCAGCTTAGACGCCGGAGCAGATACGCAGTATTTT	CASSLDAGADTQYF
13	NA	NA	TRBV6-6	TRBJ1-6	TGTGCCACGCGGGACGTTGATAATTCACCCCTCCACTTT	CATRDVDNSPLHF
16	NA	few	TRBV19	TRBJ2-6	TGTGCCAGTAGTATCACACAGGGATCTGGGGCCAACGTCCTGACTTTC	CASSITQGSGANVLTF
15	TRBD2	few	TRBV11-1	TRBJ2-3	TGTGCCAGCAGCTTATATCTAGCGGGGGCAGATACGCAGTATTTT	CASSLYLAGADTQYF